The rows below give T cell receptor beta chains drawn from one sample of a study of CD8+CD57+ T cells in acquired aplastic anemia. TCRdb ran MiXCR on the reads and lists one entry per CDR3 protein. The data contain 300,000 or so distinct CDR3 sequences, around three fifths of them singletons. The source material was sorted CD4+, CD8+, or CD8+CD57+ T cells (not recorded which) from PBMCs. All receptors derive from a human donor with aplastic anemia. Both conserved end residues are trimmed from each CDR3. The listing skips clone size in some rows; elsewhere it reads once, few, many or a size class.

>TRBJ2-7|TRBV12-3/TRBV12-4|many
ASSPGLRLIYEQY
>TRBJ2-7|TRBV9|NA
ASSAGQGAGEQY
>TRBJ2-7|TRBV5-8|few
ASDRDRVGEQY
>TRBJ2-7|TRBV15|NA
ATSRDPSYEQY
>TRBJ2-7|TRBV6-6|many
ASGGGENYEQY
>TRBJ2-7|TRBV6-1|many
ASSLTAPYEQY
>TRBJ2-2|TRBV29-1|NA
SVPTGLAGGPVTGELF
>TRBJ2-7|TRBV7-9|NA
ASKPGSYEQY
>TRBJ1-1|TRBV7-9|many
ASSLVPGNTEAF
>TRBJ2-7|TRBV2|NA
ASRLGLAGERNEQY
>TRBJ1-1|TRBV28|NA
ASSEQGTNTEAF
>TRBJ1-2|TRBV10-3|once
ASSVIRGDYGYT
>TRBJ2-1|TRBV5-1|once
TSSLGGGAYNEQF
>TRBJ1-1|TRBV20-1|NA
SASGRLNTEAF
>TRBJ2-2|TRBV10-3|few
AIFSGGAQGELF
>TRBJ1-1|TRBV9|NA
ASSRASGNTEAF
>TRBJ1-3|TRBV14|few
ASSQLGQGNTIY